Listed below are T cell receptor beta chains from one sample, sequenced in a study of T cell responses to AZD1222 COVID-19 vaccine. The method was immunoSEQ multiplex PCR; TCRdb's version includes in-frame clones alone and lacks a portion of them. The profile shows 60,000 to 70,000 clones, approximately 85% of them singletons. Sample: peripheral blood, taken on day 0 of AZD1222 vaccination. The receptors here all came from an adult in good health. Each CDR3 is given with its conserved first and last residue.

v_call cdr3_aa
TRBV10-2 CASSLTRTGDPEAFF
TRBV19 CASSIDRGATYGYTF
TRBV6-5 CASSYLKGEQYF
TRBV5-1 CASSLGSSKETQYF
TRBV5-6 CASTRDRDTEAFF
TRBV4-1 CASSQLGLGVRGYTF
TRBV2 CASRRGQGREQYF
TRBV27 CASSLSGGRAQYF
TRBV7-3 CASSPGPGELFF
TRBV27 CASRKGPVNYGYTF
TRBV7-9 CASSTPQTEGETWGTEAFF
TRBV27 CASSSGTAGAFF
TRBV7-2 CASSPSGVSGANVLTF
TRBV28 CASSLTSGGANEQFF
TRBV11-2 CASSPRGGGATNEKLFF
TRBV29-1 CSVGAGRGRDEQFF
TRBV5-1 CASSLAGAGLYGYTF
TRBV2 CASREIAGSDTQYF
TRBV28 CASRQETGASKVEAFF
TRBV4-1 CASRLSFGTGIDYGYTF
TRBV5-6 CASSPLDRGKGPNTEAFF
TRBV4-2 CASSQLPGQGSEEQYF
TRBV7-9 CASSLGHSNTGELFF
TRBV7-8 CASSPPLRTSFNEQYF
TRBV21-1 CASSHGLAGGQDKNIQYF
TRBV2 CASSEQSGSYEQYF
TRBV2 CASRAIAGGFTDTQYF
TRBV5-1 CASSLEGTGSYGYTF
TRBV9 CASSPGRTNNEKLFF
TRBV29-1 CSVEVAGGITDTQYF
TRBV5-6 CASSLDRYGYTF
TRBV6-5 CASSYSDSRGPQHF
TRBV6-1 CASSEVDRVGGYTF
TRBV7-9 CASSLAAGLGYGYTF
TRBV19 CASSNWEKLFF
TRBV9 CASSANSYNEQFF
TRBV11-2 CASSLTGGYGYTF
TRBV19 CASNRGGFYGYTF